This is a list of T cell receptor beta chains from one sample in a study of blood T cell repertoires in COVID-19. The repertoire was sequenced with immunoSEQ multiplex PCR; TCRdb's copy has only in-frame clones and lacks some. Among about 200,000 clones listed, about 84% were seen once. Sequenced sample: peripheral blood. The receptor set was obtained from a woman aged 80 or over with acute or convalescent COVID-19. CDR3s include the opening cysteine and the closing phenylalanine or tryptophan. The D gene is left open where the match is weak. For some rows the clone size is stated as once, few or many, or as a class when expanded; others skip it.

NA,TRBJ1-1,TRBV28,NA,CASSLMVSEAFF,TGTGCCAGCAGTTTAATGGTCAGTGAAGCTTTCTTT
TRBD1,TRBJ1-1,TRBV19,NA,CASSARQGASEAFF,TGTGCCAGTAGTGCCCGACAGGGGGCCTCTGAAGCTTTCTTT
TRBD1,TRBJ2-1,TRBV27,NA,CATGQGRRSEQFF,TGTGCCACGGGACAGGGGCGTCGTAGCGAGCAGTTCTTC
NA,TRBJ1-6,TRBV28,NA,CASSLRINSPLHF,TGTGCCAGCAGTCTCAGGATAAATTCACCCCTCCACTTT
TRBD2,TRBJ2-3,TRBV6-2/TRBV6-3,NA,CASSRTSGRPDTQYF,TGTGCCAGCAGTCGGACTAGCGGGAGACCAGATACGCAGTATTTT
TRBD1,TRBJ1-6,TRBV19,NA,CASSPTGSSSPLHF,TGTGCCAGTAGCCCGACAGGGTCGAGTTCACCCCTCCACTTT
NA,TRBJ1-2,TRBV7-7,once,CASTSLSYGYTF,TGTGCCAGCACCTCCCTTAGCTATGGCTACACCTTC
TRBD2,TRBJ2-1,TRBV27,NA,CASSPGRAYNEQFF,TGTGCCAGCAGTCCCGGGAGGGCCTACAATGAGCAGTTCTTC
TRBD1,TRBJ1-1,TRBV19,NA,CATIPDRENTEAFF,TGTGCCACAATACCCGACAGGGAGAACACTGAAGCTTTCTTT
NA,TRBJ2-3,TRBV11-2,NA,CASSLVGLASTDTQYF,TGTGCCAGCAGCTTAGTAGGGCTAGCGTCCACAGATACGCAGTATTTT
TRBD1,TRBJ1-1,TRBV9,NA,CASSAPPGGTEAFF,TGTGCCAGCAGCGCGCCGCCAGGGGGCACTGAAGCTTTCTTT
NA,TRBJ2-2,TRBV11-2,NA,CASSPLGGISRELFF,TGTGCCAGCAGCCCTTTAGGGGGAATCAGCCGGGAGCTGTTTTTT
NA,TRBJ2-5,TRBV29-1,NA,CSFLDRSVETQYF,TGCAGCTTCCTCGACAGGTCCGTAGAGACCCAGTACTTC
NA,TRBJ1-5,TRBV19,NA,CASKPTGNQPQHF,TGTGCCAGCAAACCGACAGGCAATCAGCCCCAGCATTTT
TRBD2,TRBJ2-2,TRBV19,NA,CASGTSNTGELFF,TGTGCCAGTGGGACTAGTAACACCGGGGAGCTGTTTTTT
NA,TRBJ2-1,TRBV19,NA,CASSINLITSYNEQFF,TGTGCCAGTAGTATAAACTTAATAACCTCCTACAATGAGCAGTTCTTC
NA,TRBJ1-1,TRBV4-1,NA,CASSQVTEAHTEAFF,TGCGCCAGCAGCCAAGTGACGGAGGCACACACTGAAGCTTTCTTT
NA,TRBJ1-5,TRBV7-9,NA,CASSQRDSNQPQHF,TGTGCCAGCAGCCAGCGGGACAGCAATCAGCCCCAGCATTTT
NA,TRBJ1-1,TRBV19,NA,CASSQQGTVKNTEAFF,TGTGCCAGTAGTCAACAGGGAACGGTGAAAAACACTGAAGCTTTCTTT
TRBD2,TRBJ2-1,TRBV28,NA,CASSWTSGRRYNEQFF,TGTGCCAGCAGTTGGACTAGCGGGAGGCGCTACAATGAGCAGTTCTTC
TRBD1,TRBJ2-3,TRBV5-1,NA,CASSLGQGRGDTQYF,TGCGCCAGCAGCTTGGGACAGGGCAGGGGAGATACGCAGTATTTT
NA,TRBJ2-3,TRBV25-1,NA,CASTLGRLSTDTQYF,TGTGCCAGCACCCTCGGCAGGCTGAGCACAGATACGCAGTATTTT
NA,TRBJ1-2,TRBV23-1,NA,CASLGKGLRYGYTF,TGCGCCAGCCTCGGCAAGGGGCTTCGCTATGGCTACACCTTC
NA,TRBJ1-2,TRBV12-3/TRBV12-4,NA,CASSSNEYYGYTF,TGTGCCAGCAGTTCTAACGAGTACTATGGCTACACCTTC
TRBD2,TRBJ2-1,TRBV5-1,few,CASSAGTSGYEQFF,TGCGCCAGCAGCGCCGGGACTAGCGGTTATGAGCAGTTCTTC
NA,TRBJ1-1,TRBV19,NA,CASSEHRVSPTEAFF,TGTGCCAGTAGTGAACACAGGGTGTCGCCCACTGAAGCTTTCTTT
NA,TRBJ1-1,TRBV13,NA,CASSLGLIGGASKAFF,TGTGCCAGCAGCTTAGGCCTAATAGGGGGGGCGAGCAAAGCTTTCTTT
TRBD1,TRBJ2-7,TRBV4-1,once,CASSQGPGQGFYEQYF,TGCGCCAGCAGCCAAGGACCGGGACAGGGCTTCTACGAGCAGTACTTC
NA,TRBJ2-2,TRBV5-4,NA,CASSLALTERELFF,TGTGCCAGCAGCTTGGCCCTGACAGAGCGGGAGCTGTTTTTT
NA,TRBJ1-4,TRBV6-5,NA,CASSFEINREKLFF,TGTGCCAGCAGCTTCGAAATAAACCGGGAAAAACTGTTTTTT
NA,TRBJ2-2,TRBV9,NA,CASSVLQGSGELFF,TGTGCCAGCAGCGTTTTACAGGGTTCCGGGGAGCTGTTTTTT
TRBD1,TRBJ1-2,TRBV9,NA,CASSTGQGAGYGYTF,TGTGCCAGCAGCACGGGACAGGGGGCGGGCTATGGCTACACCTTC
TRBD2,TRBJ2-3,TRBV5-4,NA,CASSSSLAGVDTQYF,TGTGCCAGCAGCTCATCTCTAGCGGGGGTAGATACGCAGTATTTT
TRBD1,TRBJ1-2,TRBV6-5,once,CASRTGTGAGYTF,TGTGCCAGCAGGACAGGGACCGGAGCTGGCTACACCTTC
NA,TRBJ2-3,TRBV21-1,NA,CASSKGGLAGVPDTQYF,TGTGCCAGCAGCAAAGGAGGGCTAGCGGGAGTCCCAGATACGCAGTATTTT
TRBD2,TRBJ2-2,TRBV29-1,NA,CSAAGVPDTGELFF,TGCAGCGCTGCGGGGGTTCCGGACACCGGGGAGCTGTTTTTT
NA,TRBJ1-1,TRBV19,NA,CASSMRRDTEAFF,TGTGCCAGTAGTATGAGGAGGGACACTGAAGCTTTCTTT
NA,TRBJ2-1,TRBV7-3,NA,CASSLRAGSLNEQFF,TGTGCCAGCAGCTTAAGGGCGGGGTCACTCAACGAGCAGTTCTTC
NA,TRBJ1-2,TRBV15,NA,CATSRGGDGYGYTF,TGTGCCACCAGCAGGGGGGGGGATGGCTATGGCTACACCTTC
NA,TRBJ1-6,TRBV3-1/TRBV3-2,NA,CASSQGQEWSPLHF,TGTGCCAGCAGCCAAGGACAAGAATGGTCACCCCTCCACTTT
TRBD1,TRBJ1-5,TRBV19,NA,CASSTDRVQPQHF,TGTGCCAGTAGTACTGACAGGGTGCAGCCCCAGCATTTT
NA,TRBJ2-3,TRBV19,NA,CASSIGLQGFSTDTQYF,TGTGCCAGTAGTATTGGCCTCCAGGGGTTTAGCACAGATACGCAGTATTTT
NA,TRBJ1-2,TRBV5-4,NA,CASSLQDQGLGYGYTF,TGTGCCAGCAGCTTACAAGATCAGGGGCTAGGCTATGGCTACACCTTC
NA,TRBJ1-1,TRBV19,once,CASSNGLRATEAFF,TGTGCCAGTTCAAACGGGCTCAGGGCCACTGAAGCTTTCTTT